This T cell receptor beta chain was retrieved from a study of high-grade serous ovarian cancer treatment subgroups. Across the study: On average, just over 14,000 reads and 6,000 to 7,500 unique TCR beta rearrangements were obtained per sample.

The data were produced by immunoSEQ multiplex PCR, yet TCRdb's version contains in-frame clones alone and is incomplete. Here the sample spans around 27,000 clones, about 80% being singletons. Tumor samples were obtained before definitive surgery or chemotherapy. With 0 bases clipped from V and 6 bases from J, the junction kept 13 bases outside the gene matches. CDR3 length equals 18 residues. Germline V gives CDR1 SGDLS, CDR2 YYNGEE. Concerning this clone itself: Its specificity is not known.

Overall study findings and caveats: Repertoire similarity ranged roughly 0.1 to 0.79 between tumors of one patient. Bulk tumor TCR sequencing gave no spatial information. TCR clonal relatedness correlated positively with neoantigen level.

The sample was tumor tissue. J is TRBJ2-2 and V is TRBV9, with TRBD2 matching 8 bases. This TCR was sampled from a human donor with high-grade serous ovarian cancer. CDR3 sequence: CASSVAPVLTSVAGELFF. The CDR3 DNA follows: TGTGCCAGCAGCGTAGCCCCCGTCCTGACTAGCGTTGCCGGGGAGCTGTTTTTT.